The T cell receptor beta chain described here comes from a study of blood T cell repertoires in COVID-19. Generated by immunoSEQ multiplex PCR, the TCRdb table keeps only in-frame clones and is missing some. The sample gives some 220,000 clones, over 70% of which show up once; about 7.2% is in the top ten. The germline gives CDR1 MGHRA, CDR2 YSYEKL. The CDR3 has 15 amino acids. The ends were cut back, 4 bases at V and 0 bases at J, with 12 bases in the middle. The J gene is TRBJ1-1, the V gene TRBV4-1; D unclear. Sequencing used peripheral blood. The clonotype comes from an older woman with acute or convalescent COVID-19. The CDR3 protein is CASSPGRAVNTEAFF. DNA of the CDR3: TGCGCCAGCAGCCCAGGCCGAGCCGTGAACACTGAAGCTTTCTTT.